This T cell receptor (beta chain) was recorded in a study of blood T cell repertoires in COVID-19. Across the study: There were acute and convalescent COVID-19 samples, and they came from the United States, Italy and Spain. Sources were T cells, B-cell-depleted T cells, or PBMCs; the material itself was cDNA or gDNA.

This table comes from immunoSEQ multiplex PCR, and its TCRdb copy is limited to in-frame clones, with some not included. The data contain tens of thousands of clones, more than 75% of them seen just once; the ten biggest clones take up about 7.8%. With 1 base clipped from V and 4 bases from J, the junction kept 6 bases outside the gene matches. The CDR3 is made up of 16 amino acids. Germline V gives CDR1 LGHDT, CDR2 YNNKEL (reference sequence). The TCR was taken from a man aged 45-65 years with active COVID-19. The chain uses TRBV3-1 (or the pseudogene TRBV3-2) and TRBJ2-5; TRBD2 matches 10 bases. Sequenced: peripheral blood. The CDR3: CASSQVSGGDGETQYF. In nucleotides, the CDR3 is TGTGCCAGCAGCCAAGTCAGCGGGGGGGACGGAGAGACCCAGTACTTC.